This T cell receptor beta chain was identified during a study of monozygotic twins with inflammatory bowel disease. For every TCR library, about 3,400 ng of total RNA was used. One entry per CDR3 protein, without DNA, is what TCRdb gives after re-calling the 5' RACE reads. Recorded for this sample: 420,000 or so distinct CDR3 sequences. Findings and caveats of the study: Limited statistical power may explain no repertoire similarity difference between concordant and discordant twins. Support for a single strong signal or clonotype associated with IBD was absent.

Comment on this clonotype: Its specificity is not known.

The sample comprised blood. The sequence was obtained from a human donor with ulcerative colitis or Crohn's disease, or a healthy co-twin of an affected twin (not recorded which).

CDR3 sequence: CASSSQVGETQYF. The chain is built from TRBV4-1 and TRBJ2-3; no DNA is available, so the TRBD2 call from TCRdb remains unchecked. Germline CDR1 and CDR2: MGHRA and YSYEKL. The CDR3 runs to 13 residues.